In its sample, the clone carrying this TCR beta chain was seen a few times. The antigen is unknown. This sample was included in a study of blood T cells in healthy people across ages. A second 7 to 11 cycle PCR used barcoded and J-beta primers. A 12-random-nucleotide template-switch adaptor tagged each cDNA molecule. TCRdb redid the calling of the 5' RACE reads with MiXCR, one entry per CDR3 protein. The sample includes over a million distinct CDR3 sequences, 35% to 45% of them seen just once. Trimming cost V 0 bases and J 4 bases, with 7 bases left between them. Germline-derived CDR1 and CDR2 are SQVTM and ANQGSEA. CDR3 length: 13 amino acids. The study's findings and limits: Researchers said unsorted PBMCs prevented a conclusive naive versus antigen-experienced comparison.

The chain joins TRBV29-1 to TRBJ2-1; no reliable D call. This TCR was recovered from a young woman in good health. Sequencing was carried out using blood. CDR3 amino acids: CSVEDGPYNEQFF. The CDR3 nucleotides are TGCAGCGTTGAAGACGGGCCATACAATGAGCAGTTCTTC.